The TCR beta chain described here comes from a study of shared clonotypes between healthy human individuals. This table comes from immunoSEQ multiplex PCR, and its TCRdb copy is limited to in-frame clones, with some not included. Of hundreds of thousands of clones listed, more than 95% are singletons. V gave up 5 bases and J gave up 2 bases, with 14 bases separating them. The CDR3 has 15 residues. Germline CDR1 reads MDHEN; CDR2 reads SYDVKM. The receptor was derived from a woman in her twenties or thirties in good health. Sequenced: naive CD4+ T cells sorted from blood. As to subset: CD45RA+ positively selected. V gene TRBV28 combines with J gene TRBJ2-3; D call uncertain. The CDR3 here is CASSVPQRTTDTQYF. CDR3 DNA sequence: TGTGCCAGCAGTGTCCCGCAGCGTACCACAGATACGCAGTATTTT. Full variable domain (outside the CDR3, taken from reference TRBV28 and TRBJ2-3): DVKVTQSSRYLVKRTGEKVFLECVQDMDHENMFWYRQDPGLGLRLIYFSYDVKMKEKGDIPEGYSVSREKKERFSLILESASTNQTSMYLCASSVPQRTTDTQYFGPGTRLTVL.